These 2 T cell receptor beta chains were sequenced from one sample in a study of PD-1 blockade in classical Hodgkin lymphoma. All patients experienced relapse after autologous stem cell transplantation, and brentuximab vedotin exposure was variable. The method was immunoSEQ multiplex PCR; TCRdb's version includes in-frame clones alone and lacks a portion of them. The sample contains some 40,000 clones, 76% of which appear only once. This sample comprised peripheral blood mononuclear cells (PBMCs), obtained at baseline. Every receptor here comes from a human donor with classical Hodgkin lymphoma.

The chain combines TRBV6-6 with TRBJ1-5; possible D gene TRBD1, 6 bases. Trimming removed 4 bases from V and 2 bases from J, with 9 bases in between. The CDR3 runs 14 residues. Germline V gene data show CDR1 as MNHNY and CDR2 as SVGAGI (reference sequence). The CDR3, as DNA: TGTGCCAGCAGTTGGGCAGGGGGCAATCAGCCCCAGCATTTT. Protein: CASSWAGGNQPQHF.

CDR3 sequence (DNA): TGTGCCAGCAGTGAGGGACCCAGGAACAATGAGCAGTTCTTC. Its translation is CASSEGPRNNEQFF. V and J are TRBV6-1 and TRBJ2-1; either TRBD1 or TRBD2 may fit D (5 bases each). The CDR3 loop spans 14 amino acids. The V and J ends lost 3 bases and 5 bases respectively, with 11 bases between them. Germline values: CDR1 MNHNS, CDR2 SASEGT.